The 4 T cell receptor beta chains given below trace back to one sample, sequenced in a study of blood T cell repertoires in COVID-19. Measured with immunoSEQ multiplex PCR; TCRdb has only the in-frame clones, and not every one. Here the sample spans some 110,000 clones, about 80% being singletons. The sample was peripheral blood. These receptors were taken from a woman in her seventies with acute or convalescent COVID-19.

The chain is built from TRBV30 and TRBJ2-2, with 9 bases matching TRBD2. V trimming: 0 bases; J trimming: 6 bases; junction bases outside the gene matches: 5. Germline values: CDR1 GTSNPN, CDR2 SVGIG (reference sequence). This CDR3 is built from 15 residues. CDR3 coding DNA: TGTGCCTGGAGTGTCGGCGGGGGGGCCCCCGGGGAGCTGTTTTTT. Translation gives CAWSVGGGAPGELFF.

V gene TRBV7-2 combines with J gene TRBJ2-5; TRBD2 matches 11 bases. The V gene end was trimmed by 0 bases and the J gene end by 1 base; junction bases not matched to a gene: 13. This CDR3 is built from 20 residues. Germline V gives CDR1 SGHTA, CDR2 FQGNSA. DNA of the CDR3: TGTGCCAGCAGCTTAGCTGCTAGCGGGGGGCTTTACGGGAGCCAAGAGACCCAGTACTTC. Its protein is CASSLAASGGLYGSQETQYF. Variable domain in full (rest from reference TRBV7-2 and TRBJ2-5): GAGVSQSPSNKVTEKGKDVELRCDPISGHTALYWYRQSLGQGLEFLIYFQGNSAPDKSGLPSDRFSAERTGGSVSTLTIQRTQQEDSAVYLCASSLAASGGLYGSQETQYFGPGTRLLVL.

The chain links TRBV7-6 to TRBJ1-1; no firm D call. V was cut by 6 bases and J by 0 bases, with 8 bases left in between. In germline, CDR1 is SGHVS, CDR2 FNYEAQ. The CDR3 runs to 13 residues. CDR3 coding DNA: TGTGCCAGCAGGGGAGGACTGAACACTGAAGCTTTCTTT. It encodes CASRGGLNTEAFF.

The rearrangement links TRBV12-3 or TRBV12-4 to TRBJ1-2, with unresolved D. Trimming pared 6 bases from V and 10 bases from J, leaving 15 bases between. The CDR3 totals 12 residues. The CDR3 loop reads CASSRLGAAYTF. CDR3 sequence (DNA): TGTGCCAGCAGCCGCTTGGGCGCAGCCTACACCTTC.